A single sample is the source of the 29 T cell receptor beta chains below, sequenced in a study of blood T cell repertoires in COVID-19. Profiling relied on immunoSEQ multiplex PCR, and the TCRdb table lists in-frame clones only, not all of them. The repertoire holds around 50,000 clones, with more than 70% as singletons. Sequencing was carried out using peripheral blood. These receptors all stem from a middle-aged man with active COVID-19.

The V call is TRBV30, the J call TRBJ2-7; 8 nucleotides line up with TRBD2. Unmatched junction bases numbered 10, after V lost 3 bases and J lost 6 bases. Germline loops: CDR1 GTSNPN, CDR2 SVGIG (reference sequence). The CDR3 is 14 amino acids. The CDR3 region is CAWRSLSGIGEQYF. CDR3 DNA: TGTGCCTGGAGATCCCTTAGCGGGATCGGCGAGCAGTACTTC.

This clone was found a few times. The J gene is TRBJ2-7, the V gene TRBV4-2; possibly TRBD2 for D (6 bases). Germline lookup yields CDR1 LGHNA and CDR2 YNFKEQ. Deletions cut 4 bases from V and 1 base from J, with 11 bases between. This CDR3 contains 14 residues. CDR3 region: CASSLSGSSYEQYF. The CDR3 DNA follows: TGTGCCAGCAGCCTCAGCGGGTCTTCCTACGAGCAGTACTTC.

This clone was seen only once. V gene TRBV18 combines with J gene TRBJ2-3, with D maybe TRBD2 (6 bases). The germline V gene has CDR1 KGHSH and CDR2 LQKENI. V was cut by 1 base and J by 0 bases, with 11 bases left in between. There are 16 residues in the CDR3. CDR3 nucleotide sequence: TGTGCCAGCTCACCACTGCCAGGGACTAGCACAGATACGCAGTATTTT. Translated: CASSPLPGTSTDTQYF.

The chain links TRBV30 to TRBJ1-3; 8 bases are shared with TRBD1. The CDR3 sequence is 16 residues long. Germline V gives CDR1 GTSNPN, CDR2 SVGIG (reference sequence). V shed 3 bases, J shed 0 bases, and the junction held 7 bases outside the gene matches. This CDR3 reads CAWRRDRSLSGNTIYF. In DNA, the CDR3 is TGTGCCTGGAGGAGGGACAGGTCCCTCTCTGGAAACACCATATATTTT.

A single count supports this clone. The chain carries TRBV5-4 and TRBJ2-2; 13 bases map to TRBD2. The germline CDR1 and CDR2 sequences are SGHNT and YYREEE (reference sequence). With V trimmed by 4 bases and J by 1 base, 4 bases remained unmatched. The CDR3 is made up of 17 amino acids. CDR3 sequence (DNA): TGTGCCAGCAGCCCCGGGACTAGCGGGAAGAACACCGGGGAGCTGTTTTTT. Residues: CASSPGTSGKNTGELFF.

This chain links TRBV3-1 (or the pseudogene TRBV3-2) with TRBJ1-2; 7 bases are a match to TRBD1. The V gene's germline CDR1 is LGHDT and CDR2 YNNKEL (reference sequence). V trimming: 3 bases; J trimming: 3 bases; junction bases outside the gene matches: 7. This CDR3 comprises 15 residues. CDR3 amino acids: CASSQTLGGDYGYTF. The CDR3 nucleotides are TGTGCCAGCAGCCAGACTTTAGGGGGCGACTATGGCTACACCTTC.

This clone was seen a single time. The chain has TRBV19 and TRBJ1-2, with D hard to call. Germline V gene sequence: CDR1 LNHDA, CDR2 SQIVND (reference sequence). The germline V and J ends were trimmed by 5 bases and 0 bases, with 13 bases remaining between them. The CDR3 sequence is 15 residues long. In DNA, the CDR3 is TGTGCCAGTAGTCCCAGCGGACTTCCTAACTATGGCTACACCTTC. Its translation is CASSPSGLPNYGYTF. The whole variable domain, filled in from reference TRBV19 and TRBJ1-2, reads DGGITQSPKYLFRKEGQNVTLSCEQNLNHDAMYWYRQDPGQGLRLIYYSQIVNDFQKGDIAEGYSVSREKKESFPLTVTSAQKNPTAFYLCASSPSGLPNYGYTFGSGTRLTVV.

V usage is TRBV5-1 and J usage is TRBJ2-6; 7 bases align to TRBD1. V lost 7 bases and J lost 0; bases outside the gene matches: 4. CDR3 length equals 15 residues. CDR1 SGHRS and CDR2 YFSETQ come from the germline V gene. The CDR3 nucleotides are TGCGCCAGCCAGGGGGTTAGCTCTGGGGCCAACGTCCTGACTTTC. Residues: CASQGVSSGANVLTF.

The chain joins TRBV5-4 to TRBJ1-1, with D possibly being TRBD1 (6 bases). This CDR3 is built from 14 residues. In germline, CDR1 is SGHNT, CDR2 YYREEE (reference sequence). Trimming pared 2 bases from V and 4 bases from J, leaving 12 bases between. The CDR3 loop reads CASSLARGTTEAFF. The CDR3 nucleotides read TGTGCCAGCAGCTTAGCCAGGGGAACCACTGAAGCTTTCTTT.

This clone was observed a handful of times. This chain connects TRBV20-1 to TRBJ1-5, with no clear D. V was cut by 1 base and J by 11 bases, with 9 bases left in between. The length of the CDR3 is 11 residues. The V gene's germline CDR1 is DFQATT and CDR2 SNEGSKA (reference sequence). The CDR3 sequence: CSARGAGAQHF. In DNA form, the CDR3 reads TGCAGTGCTAGAGGGGCGGGAGCCCAGCATTTT.

The chain has TRBV9 and TRBJ2-3, with TRBD2 matching over 8 bases. The germline V gene encodes CDR1 SGDLS and CDR2 YYNGEE. The ends lost 5 bases at V and 3 bases at J; junction bases unmatched: 11. The CDR3 is 16 amino acids. Here the CDR3 DNA reads TGTGCCAGCAGTGCGCGGCGACTAGCGTTTACAGATACGCAGTATTTT. Amino acid sequence: CASSARRLAFTDTQYF.

The V gene is TRBV6-1, the J gene TRBJ2-7; possibly TRBD2 for D (6 bases). V was pared by 0 bases and J by 3 bases, with 12 bases between. The CDR3 spans 15 residues. Germline CDR1 and CDR2: MNHNS and SASEGT. This CDR3 reads CASSEAHGGFYEQYF. Written as DNA, the CDR3 is TGTGCCAGCAGTGAAGCGCATGGGGGGTTCTACGAGCAGTACTTC.

V and J are TRBV7-9 and TRBJ2-1; maybe TRBD2 (6 bases). V was shortened by 8 bases and J by 2 bases, with 16 bases between the two germline ends. Looked up from germline, CDR1 is SEHNR and CDR2 is FQNEAQ (reference sequence). There are 15 residues in the CDR3. CDR3 DNA sequence: TGTGCCAGCCCGCTCCCGGGACTCACCTACAATGAGCAGTTCTTC. As protein: CASPLPGLTYNEQFF.

The J gene is TRBJ2-7, the V gene TRBV27, with TRBD1 matching 8 bases. Trimming at V came to 5 bases and at J to 0 bases, leaving 9 bases not matched to a gene. CDR1 and CDR2 from the germline V gene are MNHEY and SMNVEV (reference sequence). This CDR3 region has 16 residues. The CDR3 sequence is CASSPLGQASSYEQYF. In DNA form, the CDR3 reads TGTGCCAGCAGTCCCCTGGGACAGGCTAGCTCCTACGAGCAGTACTTC.

The genes are TRBV28 and TRBJ2-3; 9 bases are shared with TRBD1. This CDR3 has 19 residues. J lost 4 bases, V lost 5 bases, and 19 bases had no gene match. Germline values: CDR1 MDHEN, CDR2 SYDVKM. The CDR3 DNA follows: TGTGCCAGCAGTCCGCAATGGGACAGGGATTCGTCCCCCCCAGATACGCAGTATTTT. Translated: CASSPQWDRDSSPPDTQYF.

The chain combines TRBV19 with TRBJ1-5, with D hard to call. Trimming left V 7 bases short and J 0 bases short, with 10 bases between. Germline-derived CDR1 and CDR2 are LNHDA and SQIVND (reference sequence). The CDR3 loop spans 14 amino acids. The CDR3 loop is CASKEAYSNQPQHF. The CDR3 nucleotides read TGTGCCAGTAAAGAGGCTTATAGCAATCAGCCCCAGCATTTT. Variable domain in full (rest from reference TRBV19 and TRBJ1-5): DGGITQSPKYLFRKEGQNVTLSCEQNLNHDAMYWYRQDPGQGLRLIYYSQIVNDFQKGDIAEGYSVSREKKESFPLTVTSAQKNPTAFYLCASKEAYSNQPQHFGDGTRLSIL.

The chain links TRBV30 to TRBJ1-6; D is undetermined. CDR3 length: 12 amino acids. V gave up 2 bases and J gave up 12 bases, with 11 bases separating them. Germline CDR1 GTSNPN, CDR2 SVGIG (reference sequence). The CDR3 reads CAWSKAVLPLHF. The CDR3 bases are TGTGCCTGGAGTAAAGCGGTTCTACCCCTCCACTTT. Using reference TRBV30 and TRBJ1-6 for the parts outside the CDR3, the full variable domain is SQTIHQWPATLVQPVGSPLSLECTVEGTSNPNLYWYRQAAGRGLQLLFYSVGIGQISSEVPQNLSASRPQDRQFILSSKKLLLSDSGFYLCAWSKAVLPLHFGNGTRLTVT.

The gene calls are TRBV10-2 and TRBJ1-4, with a possible D match to TRBD1 (5 bases). Germline V gene data show CDR1 as WSHSY and CDR2 as SAAADI. The CDR3 consists of 16 residues. The V end was cut by 10 bases, the J end by 0 bases, with 18 bases between. In DNA form, the CDR3 reads TGCGCCACCGGGGGTAGGGGCGGAGCAACTAATGAAAAACTGTTTTTT. It yields the protein CATGGRGGATNEKLFF.

This clone has just a few counts. The V and J genes are TRBV4-1 and TRBJ2-1; TRBD2 matches at 14 bases. CDR1 is MGHRA and CDR2 is YSYEKL in the germline V gene. V shed 3 bases, J shed 5 bases, and the junction held 15 bases outside the gene matches. The CDR3 has 20 amino acids. CDR3 region: CASSHLGLAGGLKTHNEQFF. CDR3 sequence (DNA): TGCGCCAGCAGCCATCTTGGACTAGCGGGAGGCCTAAAGACACACAATGAGCAGTTCTTC.

This chain uses TRBV7-3 with TRBJ2-2; a possible D gene is TRBD2 (7 bases). This CDR3 comprises 16 residues. The germline CDR1 and CDR2 sequences are SGHTA and FQGTGA. V lost 1 base and J 4 bases, leaving 13 bases between the germline ends. In DNA form, the CDR3 reads TGTGCCAGCAGCTTAATCCACAGGGAGGGCACCGGGGAGCTGTTTTTT. Residues: CASSLIHREGTGELFF. Supplemented by reference TRBV7-3 and TRBJ2-2, the full variable domain reads GAGVSQTPSNKVTEKGKYVELRCDPISGHTALYWYRQSLGQGPEFLIYFQGTGAADDSGLPNDRFFAVRPEGSVSTLKIQRTERGDSAVYLCASSLIHREGTGELFFGEGSRLTVL.

CDR3 DNA: TGTGCCAGCAGCTCCCGGACTACGCTCCCAGAGGGCGAGCAGTACTTC. Protein: CASSSRTTLPEGEQYF. The chain carries TRBV7-2 and TRBJ2-7; tentatively, D is TRBD2 (6 bases). Germline CDR1 SGHTA, CDR2 FQGNSA. This CDR3 region has 16 residues. The V gene lost 4 bases and the J gene lost 6 bases, with 22 bases spanning the gap.

This clone has a single count. The chain recombines TRBV5-1 with TRBJ2-7; weak D call: TRBD2 (6 bases). This CDR3 region has 13 residues. Germline CDR1 SGHRS, CDR2 YFSETQ. V was cut by 3 bases and J by 6 bases, with 13 bases left in between. CDR3 DNA sequence: TGCGCCAGCAGCTCCTCAACCGGGGGCGAGCAGTACTTC. It yields the protein CASSSSTGGEQYF.

This rearrangement joins TRBV5-1 to TRBJ2-2, with 7 bases aligning to TRBD1. The CDR3 has 15 residues. Germline trimming cut 2 bases from V and 9 bases from J; bases unmatched to any gene: 10. The germline gives CDR1 SGHRS, CDR2 YFSETQ. The CDR3: CASSLGEGGLRELFF. In nucleotides, the CDR3 is TGCGCCAGCAGCTTAGGGGAAGGGGGCCTTCGGGAGCTGTTTTTT.

The chain couples TRBV5-1 to TRBJ1-1; D is unclear. V was cut by 2 bases and J by 0 bases, with 14 bases left in between. This CDR3 contains 16 residues. Germline lookup yields CDR1 SGHRS and CDR2 YFSETQ. The CDR3 spells CASSFPRRGMNTEAFF. The CDR3 DNA is TGCGCCAGCAGCTTCCCCAGACGGGGAATGAACACTGAAGCTTTCTTT.

The rearrangement joins TRBV2 to TRBJ2-6; 10 bases match TRBD1. V shed 6 bases and J 2 bases; nucleotides not matched to a gene: 7. In germline, CDR1 is SNHLY, CDR2 FYNNEI. CDR3 length: 17 amino acids. CDR3 DNA sequence: TGTGCCAGCAGCGCGGACAGGGGGGGGCCTGGGGCCAACGTCCTGACTTTC. This sequence encodes CASSADRGGPGANVLTF.

The chain has TRBV27 and TRBJ2-3, with 9 bases matching TRBD2. CDR1 and CDR2 (germline): MNHEY, SMNVEV (reference sequence). V lost 3 bases and J lost 8; bases outside the gene matches: 6. This CDR3 is 14 amino acids long. The CDR3 sequence is CASSFSGSISTQYF. The CDR3 region has the DNA TGTGCCAGCAGTTTTAGCGGGAGTATCAGTACGCAGTATTTT.

J is TRBJ2-7 and V is TRBV6-5; D perhaps matches TRBD2 (6 bases). V lost 8 bases and J lost 3, with 17 bases in between. Germline loops: CDR1 MNHEY, CDR2 SVGAGI. This CDR3 region has 14 residues. The chain's CDR3 is CASLHPGANYEQYF. The CDR3 region has the DNA TGTGCCAGCCTACATCCGGGAGCGAACTACGAGCAGTACTTC.

The rearrangement links TRBV21-1 to TRBJ2-3; TRBD2 is the table's D call, not checked against the DNA. TRBV21-1 is a listed pseudogene. CDR3 length: 19 amino acids. The CDR3 nucleotides read TGTGCCAGCAGCAACTGGTCTGGCGGGAGGGCCTGTGACACAGATACGCAGTATTTT. Protein product: CASSNWSGGRACDTDTQYF.

The chain combines TRBV6-5 with TRBJ2-7; perhaps TRBD1 as D (6 bases). V was shortened by 7 bases and J by 4 bases, with 8 bases between the two germline ends. Germline CDR1 and CDR2: MNHEY and SVGAGI. The CDR3 consists of 11 residues. The CDR3 DNA reads TGTGCCAGCAAGGGGGTTTACGAGCAGTACTTC. Protein product: CASKGVYEQYF.